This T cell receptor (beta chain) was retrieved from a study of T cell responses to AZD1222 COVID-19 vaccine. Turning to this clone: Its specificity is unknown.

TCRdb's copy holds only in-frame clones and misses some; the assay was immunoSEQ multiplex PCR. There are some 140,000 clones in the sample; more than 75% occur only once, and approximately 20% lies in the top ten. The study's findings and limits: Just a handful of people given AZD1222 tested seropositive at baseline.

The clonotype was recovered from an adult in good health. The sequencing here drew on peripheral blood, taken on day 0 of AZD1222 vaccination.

The CDR3 is CASSWGQFETEKLFF. DNA for the CDR3: TGTGCCAGCAGCTGGGGACAGTTTGAGACTGAAAAACTGTTTTTT. The rearrangement uses TRBV7-9 and TRBJ1-4; 7 bases are shared with TRBD1. Germline CDR1 reads SEHNR; CDR2 reads FQNEAQ (reference sequence). Trimming removed 4 bases from V and 7 bases from J; junction bases left unmatched: 9. This CDR3 is built from 15 residues. Full variable domain (missing parts from reference TRBV7-9 and TRBJ1-4): DTGVSQNPRHKITKRGQNVTFRCDPISEHNRLYWYRQTLGQGPEFLTYFQNEAQLEKSRLLSDRFSAERPKGSFSTLEIQRTEQGDSAMYLCASSWGQFETEKLFFGSGTQLSVL.